Following are 15 T cell receptor beta chains from one sample sequenced in a study of blood T cell repertoires in COVID-19. Clones were sequenced by immunoSEQ multiplex PCR, and TCRdb holds only the in-frame ones, with some missing. The sample includes under 400,000 clones, 90% seen only once; the top ten take under 3%. Sequenced input: peripheral blood. All receptors derive from a woman younger than 45 with COVID-19, enrolled during active disease.

V gene TRBV5-5 combines with J gene TRBJ2-7, with D perhaps matching TRBD1 (6 bases). V gave up 5 bases and J gave up 6 bases, with 12 bases separating them. CDR1 is SGHKS and CDR2 is YYEKEE in the germline V gene (reference sequence). The CDR3 sequence is 12 residues long. The CDR3 spells CASSLTGPEQYF. CDR3 nucleotides: TGTGCCAGCAGTCTTACAGGGCCCGAGCAGTACTTC.

The chain carries TRBV5-1 and TRBJ2-3; 13 nucleotides line up with TRBD2. Germline V gives CDR1 SGHRS, CDR2 YFSETQ. V shed 4 bases and J 2 bases; nucleotides not matched to a gene: 4. The length of the CDR3 is 16 residues. The CDR3 region has the DNA TGCGCCAGCAGCACTGGACTAGCGGGAGCCACAGATACGCAGTATTTT. Translating it yields CASSTGLAGATDTQYF.

The chain has TRBV5-4 and TRBJ2-3, with 12 bases fitting TRBD2. The CDR3 consists of 16 residues. The ends lost 4 bases at V and 2 bases at J; junction bases unmatched: 5. Germline assignment: CDR1 SGHNT and CDR2 YYREEE (reference sequence). The CDR3, as DNA: TGTGCCAGCAGCAGGACTAGCGGGAAGCACACAGATACGCAGTATTTT. Its protein is CASSRTSGKHTDTQYF.

The rearrangement uses TRBV9 and TRBJ2-2; 8 nucleotides match TRBD2. V shed 2 bases and J 7 bases; nucleotides not matched to a gene: 10. The germline CDR1 and CDR2 sequences are SGDLS and YYNGEE. The CDR3 spans 16 residues. In nucleotides, the CDR3 is TGTGCCAGCAGCGTTGAACTAGCGGCCCTGGGCGGGGAGCTGTTTTTT. This codes for CASSVELAALGGELFF.

The rearrangement joins TRBV6-1 to TRBJ1-1, with D maybe TRBD1 (5 bases). Deletions cut 3 bases from V and 7 bases from J, with 9 bases between. This CDR3 has 12 amino acids. The germline CDR1 and CDR2 sequences are MNHNS and SASEGT. CDR3 sequence reads: CASSDRVGEAFF. The CDR3 nucleotides read TGTGCCAGCAGTGACAGGGTCGGTGAAGCTTTCTTT.

This chain links TRBV4-2 with TRBJ2-3; TRBD2 aligns across 12 bases. V trimming: 2 bases; J trimming: 3 bases; junction bases outside the gene matches: 3. The CDR3 has 16 amino acids. Germline assignment: CDR1 LGHNA and CDR2 YNFKEQ. The CDR3 region is CASSQNLAGGTDTQYF. In nucleotides, the CDR3 is TGTGCCAGCAGCCAAAACCTAGCGGGAGGGACAGATACGCAGTATTTT.

The chain is built from TRBV6-5 and TRBJ2-7; 12 nucleotides line up with TRBD2. From germline, CDR1 is MNHEY and CDR2 SVGAGI. This CDR3 is built from 14 residues. The junction had 9 bases not matched to a gene; V was cut back by 8 bases and J by 7 bases. CDR3 sequence reads: CASGSGLAGQEQYF. CDR3 bases: TGTGCCAGCGGCTCGGGACTAGCGGGCCAGGAGCAGTACTTC.

The chain is built from TRBV5-1 and TRBJ1-1; tentative D call: TRBD1 (5 bases). From germline, CDR1 is SGHRS and CDR2 YFSETQ. Trimming stripped 1 base from V and 1 base from J, with 11 bases between. The CDR3 covers 15 residues. The CDR3 DNA reads as TGCGCCAGCAGCTTGATGGGGGGGACGAACACTGAAGCTTTCTTT. Protein: CASSLMGGTNTEAFF.

The rearrangement links TRBV7-2 to TRBJ2-3, with 7 bases aligning to TRBD2. Germline CDR1 and CDR2: SGHTA and FQGNSA. The junction had 4 bases not matched to a gene; V was cut back by 2 bases and J by 5 bases. CDR3 length: 14 amino acids. The CDR3 protein is CASSLNAGEDTQYF. Here the CDR3 DNA reads TGTGCCAGCAGCTTAAATGCGGGAGAAGATACGCAGTATTTT.

CDR3 DNA: TGTGCCAGCAGTTTAGGATCGCGGCCCCAGCATTTT. Amino acids: CASSLGSRPQHF. The chain has TRBV12-3 or TRBV12-4 and TRBJ1-5; no definite D call. V was trimmed by 1 base and J by 9 bases, leaving 7 bases between them. CDR3 length: 12 amino acids.

The rearrangement links TRBV19 to TRBJ1-2; TRBD1 agrees at 9 bases. CDR1 is LNHDA, CDR2 SQIVND, per germline (reference sequence). Germline trimming cut 6 bases from V and 5 bases from J; bases unmatched to any gene: 4. The CDR3 totals 13 residues. CDR3 sequence: CASRGQGLYGYTF. The CDR3, as DNA: TGTGCCAGTAGAGGACAGGGGCTATATGGCTACACCTTC.

The V call is TRBV10-3, the J call TRBJ1-1; TRBD1 matches at 9 bases. This CDR3 is built from 12 residues. Trimming removed 6 bases from V and 6 bases from J; junction bases left unmatched: 2. Germline V CDR1 and CDR2: ENHRY, SYGVKD. The CDR3 DNA sequence: TGTGCCATCAGGGGACAGGGTTCTGAAGCTTTCTTT. Translation: CAIRGQGSEAFF.

This chain joins TRBV5-6 and TRBJ2-1, with D possibly matching TRBD1 (6 bases). Trimming took off 3 bases at V and 4 bases at J, with 14 bases between the two ends. Per germline, CDR1 SGHDT and CDR2 YYEEEE. The CDR3 runs 15 residues. CDR3 amino acids: CASSYYRDRYNEQFF. The CDR3 bases are TGTGCCAGCAGCTACTACAGGGACCGTTACAATGAGCAGTTCTTC.

The rearrangement links TRBV7-9 to TRBJ2-7, with D maybe TRBD1 (8 bases). Trimming removed 4 bases at V and 8 bases at J, with 18 bases between. Germline CDR1 SEHNR, CDR2 FQNEAQ (reference sequence). The CDR3 contains 14 residues. The CDR3 loop is CASSYRGEGTQQYF. Written as DNA, the CDR3 is TGTGCCAGCAGCTACAGGGGGGAGGGAACTCAGCAGTACTTC.

This clone was seen many times. The rearrangement joins TRBV2 to TRBJ1-5; TRBD1 matches 10 bases. Germline CDR1 and CDR2: SNHLY and FYNNEI. The CDR3 has 15 amino acids. Germline trimming cut 4 bases from V and 5 bases from J; bases unmatched to any gene: 5. The CDR3 bases are TGTGCCAGCAGTGGACCCGGGACAGGGGATCAGCCCCAGCATTTT. It translates to CASSGPGTGDQPQHF. The full variable domain, completed using reference TRBV2 and TRBJ1-5, is EPEVTQTPSHQVTQMGQEVILRCVPISNHLYFYWYRQILGQKVEFLVSFYNNEISEKSEIFDDQFSVERPDGSNFTLKIRSTKLEDSAMYFCASSGPGTGDQPQHFGDGTRLSIL.